This is a list of T cell receptor beta chains from one sample in a study of neurological immune-mediated disorders. TCRdb fed the 5' RACE reads into MiXCR, producing one record per CDR3 protein. The sample records 55,000 to 60,000 distinct CDR3 sequences, roughly 3.5% being singletons. Source material: PBMCs. The receptors were gathered from a young woman with multiple sclerosis. Each CDR3 is given without its conserved first and last residue. The order of the fields is J gene, V gene, CDR3 protein.

>TRBJ1-2|TRBV3-1
ASSQERSSYT
>TRBJ2-1|TRBV4-1
ASSPDRNEQF
>TRBJ2-1|TRBV12-3/TRBV12-4
ASTLGGPVAGEQF
>TRBJ1-1|TRBV11-2
ASSPRQWGQAF
>TRBJ2-7|TRBV7-2
ASSLTSGYEQY
>TRBJ2-3|TRBV3-1
ASSQERGLTQY
>TRBJ1-3|TRBV12-3/TRBV12-4
ASSNHGNTIY
>TRBJ1-1|TRBV6-5
ASSYVGVSVTEAF
>TRBJ1-1|TRBV29-1
SASGAMNTEAF
>TRBJ1-5|TRBV4-2
ASSQDGGGGQPQN
>TRBJ2-6|TRBV9
ASTGSASVLT
>TRBJ2-7|TRBV28
ASSTPMLGQGPTYEQY
>TRBJ2-1|TRBV20-1
SAPTSGGPNNEQF
>TRBJ2-3|TRBV28
ASSTTTDTQY
>TRBJ1-2|TRBV20-1
SATRQGDYGYT
>TRBJ1-6|TRBV4-3
ASSQETVLVSSYNSPLH
>TRBJ1-4|TRBV10-3
AISESGGGEKLF
>TRBJ2-3|TRBV20-1
SASTGPDTQY
>TRBJ1-5|TRBV10-1
ASSESTDQPQH
>TRBJ2-7|TRBV7-9
ASSLGGGPGYEQY
>TRBJ2-2|TRBV24-1
ATSDDDTRELF
>TRBJ2-1|TRBV7-6
ASSLPSALPYNEQF
>TRBJ2-5|TRBV6-6
AIEPLAGGWQETQY
>TRBJ2-7|TRBV5-6
ASSFRRGYEQY
>TRBJ1-1|TRBV5-1
ASSGTVNTEAF
>TRBJ2-2|TRBV12-3/TRBV12-4
ASSPTIGGRGDTGELF
>TRBJ2-5|TRBV11-2
ASSLSRHETQY
>TRBJ2-1|TRBV27
ASRELWESSYNEQF
>TRBJ2-7|TRBV20-1
SASLMGQGSYEQY
>TRBJ2-5|TRBV5-1
ASSLIPQRQETQY
>TRBJ1-5|TRBV12-3/TRBV12-4
ASSLTENQPQN
>TRBJ2-1|TRBV28
ASSLWVALGLVNEQF
>TRBJ2-7|TRBV28
ASSFGSYEQY
>TRBJ1-1|TRBV12-3/TRBV12-4
ASRRQDRGLGNTEAF
>TRBJ1-1|TRBV5-1
ASLSDRPNTEAF
>TRBJ2-1|TRBV6-2/TRBV6-3
ASTIMPTAIPNNEQF
>TRBJ2-2|TRBV5-1
ASSYDLGGAGELF
>TRBJ2-3|TRBV7-2
ASSFPILGPSGPQDTQY
>TRBJ2-7|TRBV20-1
SAPVVVSYEQY